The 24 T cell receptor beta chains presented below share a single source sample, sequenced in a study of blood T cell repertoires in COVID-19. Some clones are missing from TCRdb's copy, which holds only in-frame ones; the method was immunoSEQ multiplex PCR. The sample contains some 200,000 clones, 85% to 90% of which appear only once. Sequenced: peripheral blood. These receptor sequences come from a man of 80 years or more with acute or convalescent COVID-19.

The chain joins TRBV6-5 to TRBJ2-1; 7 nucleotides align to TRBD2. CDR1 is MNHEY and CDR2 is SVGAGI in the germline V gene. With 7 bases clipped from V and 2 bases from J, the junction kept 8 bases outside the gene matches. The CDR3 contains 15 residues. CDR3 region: CASIQSGIPYNEQFF. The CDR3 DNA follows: TGTGCCAGCATTCAAAGCGGGATCCCCTACAATGAGCAGTTCTTC.

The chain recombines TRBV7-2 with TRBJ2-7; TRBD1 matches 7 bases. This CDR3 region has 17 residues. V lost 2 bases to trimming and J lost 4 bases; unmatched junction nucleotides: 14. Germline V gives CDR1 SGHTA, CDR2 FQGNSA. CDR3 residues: CASSLRFLGDRAYEQYF. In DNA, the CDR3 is TGTGCCAGCAGCTTACGTTTTCTGGGAGACAGGGCGTACGAGCAGTACTTC.

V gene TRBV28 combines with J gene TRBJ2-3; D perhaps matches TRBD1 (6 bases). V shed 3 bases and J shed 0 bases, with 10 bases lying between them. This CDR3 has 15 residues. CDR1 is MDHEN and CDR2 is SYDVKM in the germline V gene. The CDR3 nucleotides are TGTGCCAGCAGTTTTCAGCAGGGGAGCACAGATACGCAGTATTTT. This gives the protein CASSFQQGSTDTQYF.

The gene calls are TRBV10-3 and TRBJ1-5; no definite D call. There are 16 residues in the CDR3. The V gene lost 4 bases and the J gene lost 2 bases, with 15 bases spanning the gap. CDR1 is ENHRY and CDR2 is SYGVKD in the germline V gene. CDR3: CAISGGWLVGNQPQHF. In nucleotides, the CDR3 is TGTGCCATCAGTGGAGGGTGGTTGGTGGGCAATCAGCCCCAGCATTTT.

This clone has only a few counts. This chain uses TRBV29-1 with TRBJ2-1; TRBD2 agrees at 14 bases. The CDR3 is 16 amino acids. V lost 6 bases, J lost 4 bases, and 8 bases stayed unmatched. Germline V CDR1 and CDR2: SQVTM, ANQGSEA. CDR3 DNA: TGCAGCGTCGGGGGGACTAGCGGGAGTGGTTACAATGAGCAGTTCTTC. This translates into CSVGGTSGSGYNEQFF.

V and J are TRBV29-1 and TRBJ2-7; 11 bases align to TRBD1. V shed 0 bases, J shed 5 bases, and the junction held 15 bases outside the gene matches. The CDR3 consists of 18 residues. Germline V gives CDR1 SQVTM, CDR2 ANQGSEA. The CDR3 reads CSVEDPNPRTGGKDEQYF. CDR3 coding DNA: TGCAGCGTTGAAGATCCAAATCCCCGGACAGGGGGCAAGGACGAGCAGTACTTC.

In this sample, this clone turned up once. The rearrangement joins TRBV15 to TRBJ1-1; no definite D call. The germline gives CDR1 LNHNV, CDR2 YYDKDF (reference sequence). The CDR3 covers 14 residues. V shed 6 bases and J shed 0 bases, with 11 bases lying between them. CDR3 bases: TGTGCCACCAGGAAGACTGGAATGAACACTGAAGCTTTCTTT. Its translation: CATRKTGMNTEAFF.

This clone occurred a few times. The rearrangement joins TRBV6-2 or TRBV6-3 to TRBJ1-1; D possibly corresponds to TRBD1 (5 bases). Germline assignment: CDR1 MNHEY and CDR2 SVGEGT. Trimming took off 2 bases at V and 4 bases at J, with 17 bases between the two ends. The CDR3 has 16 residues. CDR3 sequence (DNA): TGTGCCAGCAGTTACCCCTATGCAGGGAAAATCACTGAAGCTTTCTTT. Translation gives CASSYPYAGKITEAFF.

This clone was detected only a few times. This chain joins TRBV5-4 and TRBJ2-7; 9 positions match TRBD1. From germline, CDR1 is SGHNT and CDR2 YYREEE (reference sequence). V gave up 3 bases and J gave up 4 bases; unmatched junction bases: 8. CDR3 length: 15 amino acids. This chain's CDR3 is CASSSGTGSVYEQYF. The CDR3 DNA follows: TGTGCCAGCAGCTCCGGGACAGGGAGTGTTTACGAGCAGTACTTC.

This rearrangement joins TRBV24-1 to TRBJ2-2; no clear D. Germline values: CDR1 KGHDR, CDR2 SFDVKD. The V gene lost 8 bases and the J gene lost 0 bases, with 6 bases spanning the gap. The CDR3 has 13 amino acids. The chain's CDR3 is CATNSPNTGELFF. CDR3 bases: TGTGCCACCAACAGCCCGAACACCGGGGAGCTGTTTTTT.

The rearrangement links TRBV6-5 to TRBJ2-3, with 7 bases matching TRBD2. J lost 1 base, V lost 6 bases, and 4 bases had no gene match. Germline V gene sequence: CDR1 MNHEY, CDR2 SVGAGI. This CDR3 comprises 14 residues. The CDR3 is CASRLAGGTDTQYF. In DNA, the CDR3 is TGTGCCAGCAGGTTGGCGGGAGGCACAGATACGCAGTATTTT.

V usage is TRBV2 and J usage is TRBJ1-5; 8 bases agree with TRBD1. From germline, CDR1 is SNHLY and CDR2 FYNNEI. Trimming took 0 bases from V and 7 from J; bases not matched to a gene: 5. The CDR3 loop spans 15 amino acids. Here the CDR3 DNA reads TGTGCCAGCAGTGAAGCATTGGCAGGGGGCCAGCCCCAGCATTTT. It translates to CASSEALAGGQPQHF. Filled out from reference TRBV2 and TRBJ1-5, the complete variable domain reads EPEVTQTPSHQVTQMGQEVILRCVPISNHLYFYWYRQILGQKVEFLVSFYNNEISEKSEIFDDQFSVERPDGSNFTLKIRSTKLEDSAMYFCASSEALAGGQPQHFGDGTRLSIL.

The DNA for the CDR3 is TGTGCCAGCAGCCAAGTCGGGGGTAGCTACACCTTC. The encoded protein is CASSQVGGSYTF. The V and J genes are TRBV14 and TRBJ1-2; D possibly corresponds to TRBD1 (5 bases). This CDR3 is 12 amino acids long. V dropped 1 base and J dropped 9 bases, with 9 bases sitting between them. Germline values: CDR1 SGHDN, CDR2 FVKESK.

CDR3 protein: CASSQEGASRTNEKLFF. CDR3 nucleotides: TGCGCCAGCAGCCAAGAGGGGGCGAGTAGGACTAATGAAAAACTGTTTTTT. J is TRBJ1-4 and V is TRBV4-1, with D possibly TRBD1 on 6 matching bases. This CDR3 region has 17 residues. V was trimmed by 0 bases and J by 2 bases, leaving 13 bases between them. Germline loops: CDR1 MGHRA, CDR2 YSYEKL.

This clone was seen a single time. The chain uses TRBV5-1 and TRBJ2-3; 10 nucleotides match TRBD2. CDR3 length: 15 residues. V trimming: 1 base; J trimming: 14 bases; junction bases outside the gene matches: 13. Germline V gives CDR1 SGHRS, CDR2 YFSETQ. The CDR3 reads CASSLTSSGSYVWYF. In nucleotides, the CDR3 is TGCGCCAGCAGCTTGACATCTAGCGGGAGTTACGTTTGGTATTTT.

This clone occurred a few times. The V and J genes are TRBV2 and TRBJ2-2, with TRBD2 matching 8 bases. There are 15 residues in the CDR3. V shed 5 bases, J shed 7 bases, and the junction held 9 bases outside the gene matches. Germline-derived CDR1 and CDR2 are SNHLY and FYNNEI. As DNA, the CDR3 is TGTGCCAGCAGTCAGCCGGGACTAGTAGACGGGGAGCTGTTTTTT. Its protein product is CASSQPGLVDGELFF. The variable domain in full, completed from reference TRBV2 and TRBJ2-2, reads EPEVTQTPSHQVTQMGQEVILRCVPISNHLYFYWYRQILGQKVEFLVSFYNNEISEKSEIFDDQFSVERPDGSNFTLKIRSTKLEDSAMYFCASSQPGLVDGELFFGEGSRLTVL.

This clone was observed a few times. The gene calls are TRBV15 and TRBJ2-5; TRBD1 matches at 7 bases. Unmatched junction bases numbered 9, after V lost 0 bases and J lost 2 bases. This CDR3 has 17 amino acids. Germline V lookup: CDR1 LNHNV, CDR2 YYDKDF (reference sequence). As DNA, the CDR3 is TGTGCCACCAGCAGAGATCAGGGGACAGCCACGCAAGAGACCCAGTACTTC. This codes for CATSRDQGTATQETQYF. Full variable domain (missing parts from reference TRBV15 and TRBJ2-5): DAMVIQNPRYQVTQFGKPVTLSCSQTLNHNVMYWYQQKSSQAPKLLFHYYDKDFNNEADTPDNFQSRRPNTSFCFLDIRSPGLGDTAMYLCATSRDQGTATQETQYFGPGTRLLVL.

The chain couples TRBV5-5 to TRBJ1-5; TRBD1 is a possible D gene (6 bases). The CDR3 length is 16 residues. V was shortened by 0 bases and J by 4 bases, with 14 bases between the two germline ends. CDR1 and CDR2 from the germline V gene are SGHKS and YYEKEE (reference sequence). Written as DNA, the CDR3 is TGTGCCAGCAGCTTGGTCTCCCGGGGGGCGAATCAGCCCCAGCATTTT. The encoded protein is CASSLVSRGANQPQHF.

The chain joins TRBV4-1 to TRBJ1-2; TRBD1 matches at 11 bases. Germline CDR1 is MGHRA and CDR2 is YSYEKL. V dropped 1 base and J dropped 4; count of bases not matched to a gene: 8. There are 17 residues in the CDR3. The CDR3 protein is CASSQGTGGGSGYGYTF. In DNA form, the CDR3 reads TGCGCCAGCAGCCAAGGGACAGGGGGCGGAAGCGGCTATGGCTACACCTTC.

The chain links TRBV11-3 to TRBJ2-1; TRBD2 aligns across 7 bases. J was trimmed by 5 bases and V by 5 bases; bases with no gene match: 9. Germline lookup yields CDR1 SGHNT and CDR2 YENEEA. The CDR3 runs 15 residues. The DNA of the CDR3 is TGTGCCAGCAGCGGGGGGGAGGGAAAACACAATGAGCAGTTCTTC. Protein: CASSGGEGKHNEQFF. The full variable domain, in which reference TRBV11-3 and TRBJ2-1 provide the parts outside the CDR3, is EAGVVQSPRYKIIEKKQPVAFWCNPISGHNTLYWYLQNLGQGPELLIRYENEEAVDDSQLPKDRFSAERLKGVDSTLKIQPAELGDSAVYLCASSGGEGKHNEQFFGPGTRLTVL.

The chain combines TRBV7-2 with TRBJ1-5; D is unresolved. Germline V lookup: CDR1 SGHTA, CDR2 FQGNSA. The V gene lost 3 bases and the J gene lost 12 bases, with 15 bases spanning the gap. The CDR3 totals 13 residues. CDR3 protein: CASSFNPGVLQHF. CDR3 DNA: TGTGCCAGCAGCTTTAATCCAGGTGTGCTCCAGCATTTT.

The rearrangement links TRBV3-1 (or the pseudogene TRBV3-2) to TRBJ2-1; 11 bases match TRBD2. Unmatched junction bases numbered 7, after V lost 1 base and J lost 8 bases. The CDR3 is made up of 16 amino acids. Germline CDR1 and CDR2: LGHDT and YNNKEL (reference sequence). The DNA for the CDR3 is TGTGCCAGCAGCCAAGGCTCACTAGCGGGAGCTCATGAGCAGTTCTTC. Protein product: CASSQGSLAGAHEQFF.

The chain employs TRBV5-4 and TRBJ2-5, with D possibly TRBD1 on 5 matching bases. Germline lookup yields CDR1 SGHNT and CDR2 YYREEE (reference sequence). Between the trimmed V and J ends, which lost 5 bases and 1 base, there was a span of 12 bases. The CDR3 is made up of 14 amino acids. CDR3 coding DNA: TGTGCCAGCAGACCAGGGTTGAGCCAAGAGACCCAGTACTTC. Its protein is CASRPGLSQETQYF.

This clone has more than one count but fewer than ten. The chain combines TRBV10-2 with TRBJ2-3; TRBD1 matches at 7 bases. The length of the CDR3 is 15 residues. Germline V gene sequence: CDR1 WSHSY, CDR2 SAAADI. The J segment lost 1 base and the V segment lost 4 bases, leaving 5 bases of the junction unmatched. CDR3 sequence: CASSGPQGGTDTQYF. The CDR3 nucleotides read TGCGCCAGCAGTGGCCCCCAGGGGGGCACAGATACGCAGTATTTT.